A selection of T cell receptor beta chains follows, all from one sample in a study of control samples from healthy donors and cancer patients. This table comes from immunoSEQ multiplex PCR, and its TCRdb copy is limited to in-frame clones, with some not included. The table records more than 70,000 clones, about nine tenths of them present only once. Sequenced: PBMCs. The receptors come from a man in his 60s with lung cancer. The conserved cysteine and the conserved F or W are not part of the CDR3 here.

J | V | CDR3
TRBJ1-2 | TRBV7-9 | ASSLWQNYGYT
TRBJ1-2 | TRBV30 | AWTSINSVGASSYGYT
TRBJ2-2 | TRBV9 | ASSVAPWDRGGTGELF
TRBJ2-5 | TRBV6-5 | ASRRGHEETQY
TRBJ1-4 | TRBV5-3 | ARSWGTPTNEKLF
TRBJ2-5 | TRBV24-1 | ATSDWVEGETQY
TRBJ1-2 | TRBV5-4 | ASSLANKQGAGYT
TRBJ1-5 | TRBV5-6 | ASSLLGPNSNQPQH
TRBJ2-3 | TRBV5-6 | ASRRFTDTQY
TRBJ1-2 | TRBV30 | AWSVQAGGTYGYT
TRBJ2-7 | TRBV7-9 | ASSLPRTGSYEQY
TRBJ2-3 | TRBV9 | ASSVGGQITDTQY
TRBJ1-2 | TRBV5-5 | ASSLPGQRPSYGYT
TRBJ1-2 | TRBV11-3 | ASSSDRRRELVYT
TRBJ1-5 | TRBV2 | ASKDSPNQPQH